This paragraph covers one TCR beta chain sequence. Its target is unknown. Amplified TCR beta CDR3 regions came from RNA transcripts. The TCR CDR3 was amplified in a first-round RT-PCR using the HTBI primer set. TCRdb analysed the multiplex PCR reads with MiXCR anew, one entry per CDR3 protein. Altogether some 760,000 distinct CDR3 sequences are present, 13% to 15% being singletons, with the ten largest covering more than 8.5%. This specimen belongs to a study of T cells in Graves' hyperthyroidism and ophthalmopathy. Study-wide results and limits: Prediction of ophthalmopathy progression came a median approximately 6.5 months pre-onset.

Trimming stripped 1 base from V and 0 bases from J, with 11 bases between. This CDR3 region has 16 residues. The sequenced sample consisted of blood. This rearrangement joins TRBV12-3 or TRBV12-4 to TRBJ2-3; D unclear. This receptor was identified in a woman younger than 30 with Graves' hyperthyroidism. DNA for the CDR3: TGTGCCAGCAGTTTAGAATCCACGGGCAGCACAGATACGCAGTATTTT. Encoded protein: CASSLESTGSTDTQYF.